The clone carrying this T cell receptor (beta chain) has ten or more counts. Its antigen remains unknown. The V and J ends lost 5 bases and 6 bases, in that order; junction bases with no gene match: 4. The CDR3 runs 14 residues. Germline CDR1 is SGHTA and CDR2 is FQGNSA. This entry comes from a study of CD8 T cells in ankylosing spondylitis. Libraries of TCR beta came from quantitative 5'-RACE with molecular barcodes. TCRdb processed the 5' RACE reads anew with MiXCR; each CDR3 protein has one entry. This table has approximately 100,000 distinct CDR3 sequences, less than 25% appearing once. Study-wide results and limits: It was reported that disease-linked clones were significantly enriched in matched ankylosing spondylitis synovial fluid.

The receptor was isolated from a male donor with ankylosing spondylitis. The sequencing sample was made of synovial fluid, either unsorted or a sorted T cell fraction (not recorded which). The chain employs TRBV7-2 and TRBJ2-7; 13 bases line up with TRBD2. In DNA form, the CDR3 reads TGTGCCAGCAGCCTACTAGCGGGAGGGGGCGAGCAGTACTTC. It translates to CASSLLAGGGEQYF.